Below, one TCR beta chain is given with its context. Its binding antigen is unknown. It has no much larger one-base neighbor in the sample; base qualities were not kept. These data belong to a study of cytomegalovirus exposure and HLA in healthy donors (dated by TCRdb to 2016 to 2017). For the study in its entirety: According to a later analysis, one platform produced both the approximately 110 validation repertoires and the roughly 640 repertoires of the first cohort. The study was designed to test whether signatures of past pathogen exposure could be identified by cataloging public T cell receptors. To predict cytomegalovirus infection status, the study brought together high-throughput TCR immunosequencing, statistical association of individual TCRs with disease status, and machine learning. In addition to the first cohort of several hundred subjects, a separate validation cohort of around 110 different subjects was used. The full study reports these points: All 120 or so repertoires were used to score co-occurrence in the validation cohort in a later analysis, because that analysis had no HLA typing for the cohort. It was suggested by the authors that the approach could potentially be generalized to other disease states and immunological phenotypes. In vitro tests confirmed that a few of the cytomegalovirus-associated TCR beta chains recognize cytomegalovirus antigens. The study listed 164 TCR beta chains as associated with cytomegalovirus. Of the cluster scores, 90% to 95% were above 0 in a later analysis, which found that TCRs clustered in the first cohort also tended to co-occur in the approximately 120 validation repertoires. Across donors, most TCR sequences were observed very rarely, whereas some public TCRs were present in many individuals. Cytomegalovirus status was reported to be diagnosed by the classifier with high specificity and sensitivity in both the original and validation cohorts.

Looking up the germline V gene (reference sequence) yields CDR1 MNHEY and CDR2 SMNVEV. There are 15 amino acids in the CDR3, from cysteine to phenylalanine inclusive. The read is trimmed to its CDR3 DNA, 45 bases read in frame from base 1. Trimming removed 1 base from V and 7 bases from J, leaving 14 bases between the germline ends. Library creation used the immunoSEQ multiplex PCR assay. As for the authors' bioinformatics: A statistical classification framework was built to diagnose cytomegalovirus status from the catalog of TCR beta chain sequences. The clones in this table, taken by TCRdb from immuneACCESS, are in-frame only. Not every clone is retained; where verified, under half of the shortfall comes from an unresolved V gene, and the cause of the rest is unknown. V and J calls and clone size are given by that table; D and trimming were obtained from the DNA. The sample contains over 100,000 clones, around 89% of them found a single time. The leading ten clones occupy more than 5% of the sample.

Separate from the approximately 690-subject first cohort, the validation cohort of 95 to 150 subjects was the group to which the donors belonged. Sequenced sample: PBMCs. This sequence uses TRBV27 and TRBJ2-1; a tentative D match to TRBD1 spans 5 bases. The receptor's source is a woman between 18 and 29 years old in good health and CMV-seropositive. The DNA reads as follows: TGTGCCAGCAGTTTATTGGGGCCAAAAAGGAATGAGCAGTTCTTC. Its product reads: CASSLLGPKRNEQFF.